This T cell receptor (beta chain) was identified in a study of blood T cell repertoires in COVID-19. On the study more broadly: Sources were T cells, B-cell-depleted T cells, or PBMCs; the material itself was cDNA or gDNA.

Per the authors' pipeline: For nucleated cells, counts were estimated from reference gene primer amplification. The protocol was immunoSEQ multiplex PCR, while the TCRdb copy is restricted to in-frame clones and leaves out a portion. The V and J calls and the clone size are those of that table, but D and trimming were determined from the DNA. The sample has around 500,000 clones; approximately 87% are singletons. Participants had their cohort set by participant-reported clinical history. In Cohort 3, a recovered donor had either two negative PCRs, clearance, or symptom resolution. The CDR3 runs 15 residues. Germline lookup yields CDR1 LNHDA and CDR2 SQIVND (reference sequence). The J segment lost 2 bases and the V segment lost 7 bases, leaving 4 bases of the junction unmatched.

Material: PBMCs or T cells enriched from blood (not recorded which). The clonotype comes from a woman aged 40 to 55 who had recovered from COVID-19. V and J are TRBV19 and TRBJ2-3, with 12 bases matching TRBD2. The CDR3 region is CASTTSGRLTDTQYF. In DNA, the CDR3 is TGTGCCAGTACCACTAGCGGGAGGCTCACAGATACGCAGTATTTT.